Shown below are 9 T cell receptor beta chains from a single sample sequenced in a study of spatial heterogeneity in lung cancer. Described time point: sample taken at primary tumor resection. Sequencing covered unsorted whole RNA taken from tumor, nontumor lung or frozen PBMC. TCRdb reprocessed the 5' RACE reads via MiXCR and lists one record per CDR3 protein. This table has about 80,000 distinct CDR3 sequences, around 21% appearing once. The source was PBMCs, collected at surgery. The receptors were gathered from a male donor with early-stage non-small cell lung cancer.

This clonotype was counted ten times or more. V gene TRBV29-1 combines with J gene TRBJ2-4; D may be TRBD1 or TRBD2 (6 bases each). V gave up 7 bases and J gave up 8 bases, with 18 bases separating them. The CDR3 extends over 13 amino acids. Germline values: CDR1 SQVTM, CDR2 ANQGSEA. CDR3 protein: CSAAREEGDIQYF. Here the CDR3 DNA reads TGCAGCGCTGCTCGTGAGGAGGGGGACATTCAGTACTTC.

This clonotype has more than one count but fewer than ten. This chain joins TRBV28 and TRBJ2-3; TRBD2 agrees at 9 bases. Germline V gene data show CDR1 as MDHEN and CDR2 as SYDVKM. V dropped 5 bases and J dropped 4; count of bases not matched to a gene: 10. The CDR3 totals 16 residues. CDR3 nucleotides: TGTGCCAGCAGTACAAGGGGAGCGGGAGGTGCAGATACGCAGTATTTT. Protein sequence: CASSTRGAGGADTQYF.

The chain couples TRBV7-7 to TRBJ2-3; tentatively, D is TRBD1 or TRBD2 (5 bases each). Looked up from germline, CDR1 is SSHAT and CDR2 is FNYEAQ (reference sequence). The CDR3 is 15 amino acids. Trimming cost V 0 bases and J 4 bases, with 11 bases left between them. For the CDR3, the DNA is TGTGCCAGCAGCTTAGCACTAGGGGACGCAGATACGCAGTATTTT. It encodes CASSLALGDADTQYF.

This clonotype was seen only a few times. The chain couples TRBV28 to TRBJ2-3; maybe TRBD2 (6 bases). The CDR3 runs to 15 residues. With 6 bases removed from V and 3 bases from J, the gap between germline ends came to 16 bases. Germline CDR1 MDHEN, CDR2 SYDVKM. The CDR3 loop reads CASSLSGPVTDTQYF. DNA of the CDR3: TGTGCCAGCAGCCTTAGCGGCCCCGTGACAGATACGCAGTATTTT.

This chain links TRBV2 with TRBJ2-3; D is possibly TRBD1 (6 bases). The CDR3 has 16 amino acids. Deletions cut 4 bases from V and 1 base from J, with 15 bases between. Germline assignment: CDR1 SNHLY and CDR2 FYNNEI. The CDR3 coding sequence is TGTGCCAGCAGTGGTCTCAGGGGCTTAGGCACAGATACGCAGTATTTT. The encoded protein is CASSGLRGLGTDTQYF.

This rearrangement joins TRBV6-2 or TRBV6-3 to TRBJ2-5, with D unclear. Trimming removed 7 bases at V and 1 base at J, with 13 bases between. Germline CDR1 MNHEY, CDR2 SVGEGT. CDR3 length equals 14 residues. The CDR3 here is CASNDGRSQETQYF. The CDR3 DNA sequence: TGTGCCAGCAACGACGGACGGTCCCAAGAGACCCAGTACTTC.

This clonotype was counted only a few times. The genes are TRBV19 and TRBJ1-4; D not resolved. This CDR3 contains 16 residues. V gave up 0 bases and J gave up 0 bases, with 8 bases separating them. Germline CDR1 is LNHDA and CDR2 is SQIVND (reference sequence). The CDR3 DNA sequence: TGTGCCAGTAGTATAGAAGGCGCGGCAACTAATGAAAAACTGTTTTTT. As protein: CASSIEGAATNEKLFF.

This sequence joins TRBV27 and TRBJ2-1; D possibly uses TRBD1 or TRBD2 (7 bases each). V shed 5 bases and J shed 6 bases, with 26 bases lying between them. Looked up from germline, CDR1 is MNHEY and CDR2 is SMNVEV (reference sequence). The CDR3 contains 18 residues. The CDR3 here is CASSKVRQGRGGSNEQFF. Here the CDR3 DNA reads TGTGCCAGCAGTAAGGTCAGACAGGGCAGGGGCGGGAGCAATGAGCAGTTCTTC.

This rearrangement joins TRBV12-3 or TRBV12-4 to TRBJ1-2, with TRBD1 matching over 9 bases. The J segment lost 8 bases and the V segment lost 6 bases, leaving 7 bases of the junction unmatched. The CDR3 extends over 13 amino acids. Written as DNA, the CDR3 is TGTGCCAGCAGCCCGACAGGGACAGGGGGCTACACCTTC. Translated: CASSPTGTGGYTF.